This TCR beta chain was retrieved from a study of T cell responses to AZD1222 COVID-19 vaccine. Looking at the study overall: Timing groups of about 4 and about 12 weeks for second doses were pooled.

Note on this clone: Its antigen remains unidentified.

Findings and caveats of the study: Across the whole spike, CD4 TCRs peaked at regions 160-218 and 743-854. Repertoires in all cases were sampled only once the peak T cell response had passed. Spike-specific TCRs gained breadth and depth after people received two AZD1222 doses.

Repertoires were generated with immunoSEQ multiplex PCR, while TCRdb's copy carries only in-frame clones and drops some. This sample has 100,000 to 150,000 clones, with 89% found just once. Trimming removed 3 bases from V and 0 bases from J, with 8 bases in between. The germline CDR1 and CDR2 sequences are SEHNR and FQNEAQ (reference sequence). The CDR3 consists of 14 residues. The TCR sequence derives from an adult in good health. V and J are TRBV7-9 and TRBJ1-2; D call uncertain. The sequencing here drew on peripheral blood, taken on day 0 of AZD1222 vaccination. This CDR3 reads CASSFPRTNYGYTF. The CDR3 nucleotides read TGTGCCAGCAGCTTCCCCCGAACTAACTATGGCTACACCTTC.